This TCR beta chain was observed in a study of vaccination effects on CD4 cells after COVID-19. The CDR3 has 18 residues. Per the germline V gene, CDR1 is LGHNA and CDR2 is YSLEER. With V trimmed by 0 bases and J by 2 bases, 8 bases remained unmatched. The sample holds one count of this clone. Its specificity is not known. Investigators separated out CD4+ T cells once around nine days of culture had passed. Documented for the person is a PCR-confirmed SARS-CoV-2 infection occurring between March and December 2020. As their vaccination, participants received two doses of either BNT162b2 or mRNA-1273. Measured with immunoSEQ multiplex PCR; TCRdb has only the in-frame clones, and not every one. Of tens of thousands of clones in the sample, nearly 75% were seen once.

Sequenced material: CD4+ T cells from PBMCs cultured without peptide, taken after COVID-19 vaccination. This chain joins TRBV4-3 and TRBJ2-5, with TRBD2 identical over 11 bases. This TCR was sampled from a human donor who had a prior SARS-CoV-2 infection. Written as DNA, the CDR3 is TGCGCCAGCAGCCAAGATTTGGGGACTAGCGGAGGACAAGAGACCCAGTACTTC. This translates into CASSQDLGTSGGQETQYF.